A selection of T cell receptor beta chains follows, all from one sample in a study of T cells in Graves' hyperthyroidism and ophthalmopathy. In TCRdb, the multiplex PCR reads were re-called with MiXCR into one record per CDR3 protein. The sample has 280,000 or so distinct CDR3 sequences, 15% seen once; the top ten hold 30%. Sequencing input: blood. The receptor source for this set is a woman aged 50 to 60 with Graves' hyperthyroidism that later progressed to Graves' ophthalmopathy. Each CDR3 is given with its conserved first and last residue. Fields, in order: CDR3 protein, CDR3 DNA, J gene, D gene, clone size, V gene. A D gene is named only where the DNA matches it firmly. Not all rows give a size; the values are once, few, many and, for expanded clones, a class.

CDR3 protein: CASRLRGTNTEAFF
CDR3 DNA: TGTGCCAGCAGGTTGAGGGGAACCAACACTGAAGCTTTCTTT
J gene: TRBJ1-1
D gene: -
clone size: many
V gene: TRBV6-1

CDR3 protein: CAISVRSGDTDTQYF
CDR3 DNA: TGTGCCATCAGTGTTAGGAGCGGCGACACAGATACGCAGTATTTT
J gene: TRBJ2-3
D gene: -
clone size: many
V gene: TRBV10-3

CDR3 protein: CASSPQGATEAFF
CDR3 DNA: TGTGCCAGCAGCCCACAGGGGGCCACTGAAGCTTTCTTT
J gene: TRBJ1-1
D gene: TRBD1
clone size: few
V gene: TRBV9

CDR3 protein: CAWTVGRGQVEKLFF
CDR3 DNA: TGTGCCTGGACCGTTGGGCGGGGGCAGGTTGAAAAACTGTTTTTT
J gene: TRBJ1-4
D gene: -
clone size: few
V gene: TRBV30

CDR3 protein: CATSSRRLGLGATEAFF
CDR3 DNA: TGTGCCACCAGCAGCAGGAGGCTGGGGCTGGGGGCCACTGAAGCTTTCTTT
J gene: TRBJ1-1
D gene: -
clone size: many
V gene: TRBV15

CDR3 protein: CASSPGLAATDTQYF
CDR3 DNA: TGTGCCAGCAGCCCAGGACTAGCGGCCACAGATACGCAGTATTTT
J gene: TRBJ2-3
D gene: TRBD2
clone size: -
V gene: TRBV4-2

CDR3 protein: CASSPFEGTVSSPLHF
CDR3 DNA: TGTGCCAGCTCACCATTTGAGGGGACTGTTAGTTCACCCCTCCACTTT
J gene: TRBJ1-6
D gene: -
clone size: -
V gene: TRBV18

CDR3 protein: CASRGSDYTEAFF
CDR3 DNA: TGTGCCAGCAGAGGGTCCGATTACACTGAAGCTTTCTTT
J gene: TRBJ1-1
D gene: -
clone size: many
V gene: TRBV27

CDR3 protein: CASSQAGAQAETQYF
CDR3 DNA: TGTGCCAGCAGCCAAGCGGGAGCCCAGGCAGAGACCCAGTACTTC
J gene: TRBJ2-5
D gene: -
clone size: many
V gene: TRBV3-1

CDR3 protein: CASTSESGWGTEAFF
CDR3 DNA: TGTGCCAGCACCTCCGAGTCGGGGTGGGGTACTGAAGCTTTCTTT
J gene: TRBJ1-1
D gene: -
clone size: many
V gene: TRBV2

CDR3 protein: CASRQTGTGYAEQYF
CDR3 DNA: TGTGCCAGCCGCCAAACCGGGACAGGTTATGCCGAGCAGTACTTC
J gene: TRBJ2-7
D gene: TRBD1
clone size: many
V gene: TRBV18

CDR3 protein: CASSVRDGHYEQYF
CDR3 DNA: TGTGCCAGCTCAGTGCGGGACGGGCACTACGAGCAGTACTTC
J gene: TRBJ2-7
D gene: -
clone size: many
V gene: TRBV19

CDR3 protein: CASSDHGPNTEAFF
CDR3 DNA: TGTGCCAGCAGTGATCATGGGCCGAACACTGAAGCTTTCTTT
J gene: TRBJ1-1
D gene: -
clone size: many
V gene: TRBV2

CDR3 protein: CSARPTGATAPTGELFF
CDR3 DNA: TGCAGTGCTAGACCCACCGGGGCTACGGCACCCACTGGGGAGCTGTTTTTT
J gene: TRBJ2-2
D gene: -
clone size: many
V gene: TRBV20-1

CDR3 protein: CASNMGTAGYTF
CDR3 DNA: TGTGCCAGCAACATGGGGACGGCTGGCTACACCTTC
J gene: TRBJ1-2
D gene: -
clone size: few
V gene: TRBV2

CDR3 protein: CASSPQWREDTEAFF
CDR3 DNA: TGTGCCAGCAGTCCGCAGTGGAGGGAGGATACTGAAGCTTTCTTT
J gene: TRBJ1-1
D gene: -
clone size: few
V gene: TRBV28

CDR3 protein: CASSPWTGNYNEQFF
CDR3 DNA: TGCGCCAGCAGCCCCTGGACAGGGAACTACAATGAGCAGTTCTTC
J gene: TRBJ2-1
D gene: TRBD1
clone size: many
V gene: TRBV5-1

CDR3 protein: CASSPSQLTSYEQYF
CDR3 DNA: TGTGCCAGCAGTCCATCCCAGTTAACCTCCTACGAGCAGTACTTC
J gene: TRBJ2-7
D gene: -
clone size: many
V gene: TRBV2

CDR3 protein: CASSSDYLDIWGDYEQYF
CDR3 DNA: TGTGCCAGCAGCTCTGACTACCTTGACATTTGGGGTGACTACGAGCAGTACTTC
J gene: TRBJ2-7
D gene: -
clone size: many
V gene: TRBV7-9

CDR3 protein: CASRPGTVRNTEAFF
CDR3 DNA: TGTGCCAGCAGACCCGGGACAGTAAGGAACACTGAAGCTTTCTTT
J gene: TRBJ1-1
D gene: TRBD1
clone size: many
V gene: TRBV2

CDR3 protein: CASSLEPDNTDTQYF
CDR3 DNA: TGCGCCAGCAGCTTGGAACCCGACAACACAGATACGCAGTATTTT
J gene: TRBJ2-3
D gene: -
clone size: many
V gene: TRBV5-1

CDR3 protein: CASRHETGLGANVLTF
CDR3 DNA: TGTGCCTCCCGACACGAAACAGGGCTCGGGGCCAACGTCCTGACTTTC
J gene: TRBJ2-6
D gene: -
clone size: -
V gene: TRBV10-3

CDR3 protein: CASSLLGARTGELFF
CDR3 DNA: TGTGCCAGCAGCTTGTTGGGGGCGCGTACCGGGGAGCTGTTTTTT
J gene: TRBJ2-2
D gene: -
clone size: many
V gene: TRBV5-6

CDR3 protein: CASSLAGTGDPYGYTF
CDR3 DNA: TGTGCCAGCAGTTTAGCCGGGACAGGGGACCCCTATGGCTACACCTTC
J gene: TRBJ1-2
D gene: TRBD1
clone size: -
V gene: TRBV12-3/TRBV12-4

CDR3 protein: CASSFASRSEAFF
CDR3 DNA: TGTGCCAGCAGCTTCGCATCTAGATCCGAAGCTTTCTTT
J gene: TRBJ1-1
D gene: -
clone size: -
V gene: TRBV7-2

CDR3 protein: CASSQQGESPLHF
CDR3 DNA: TGTGCCAGCAGCCAACAGGGGGAATCTCCCCTCCACTTT
J gene: TRBJ1-6
D gene: TRBD1
clone size: few
V gene: TRBV3-1

CDR3 protein: CASSLYRAANTEAFF
CDR3 DNA: TGTGCCAGCAGCTTATACCGGGCAGCGAACACTGAAGCTTTCTTT
J gene: TRBJ1-1
D gene: -
clone size: -
V gene: TRBV7-6

CDR3 protein: CASSWDGDEAFF
CDR3 DNA: TGTGCCAGCAGTTGGGACGGGGATGAAGCTTTCTTT
J gene: TRBJ1-1
D gene: -
clone size: -
V gene: TRBV6-1

CDR3 protein: CASSFGTATYEQYF
CDR3 DNA: TGTGCCAGCAGTTTCGGGACAGCCACCTACGAGCAGTACTTC
J gene: TRBJ2-7
D gene: TRBD1
clone size: many
V gene: TRBV12-3/TRBV12-4

CDR3 protein: CASSERSVSYNEQFF
CDR3 DNA: TGTGCCAGCAGTGAGAGGAGTGTCTCCTACAATGAGCAGTTCTTC
J gene: TRBJ2-1
D gene: -
clone size: -
V gene: TRBV28

CDR3 protein: CASRGGNEQFF
CDR3 DNA: TGTGCCAGCCGAGGAGGAAATGAGCAGTTCTTC
J gene: TRBJ2-1
D gene: -
clone size: many
V gene: TRBV28

CDR3 protein: CASSYRGPYEQYF
CDR3 DNA: TGTGCCAGCAGTTACCGGGGCCCCTACGAGCAGTACTTC
J gene: TRBJ2-7
D gene: -
clone size: many
V gene: TRBV27

CDR3 protein: CASSLSGRARENQPQHF
CDR3 DNA: TGTGCCAGCAGTTTATCGGGCAGGGCCAGGGAAAATCAGCCCCAGCATTTT
J gene: TRBJ1-5
D gene: -
clone size: many
V gene: TRBV27

CDR3 protein: CSARPYNEQFF
CDR3 DNA: TGCAGTGCTAGACCATACAATGAGCAGTTCTTC
J gene: TRBJ2-1
D gene: -
clone size: many
V gene: TRBV20-1

CDR3 protein: CAWSAQGAQNIQYF
CDR3 DNA: TGTGCCTGGAGTGCACAGGGGGCTCAAAACATTCAGTACTTC
J gene: TRBJ2-4
D gene: TRBD1
clone size: many
V gene: TRBV30

CDR3 protein: CASSELAGLAGYYNEQFF
CDR3 DNA: TGTGCCAGCAGTGAACTTGCGGGACTAGCGGGATACTACAATGAGCAGTTCTTC
J gene: TRBJ2-1
D gene: TRBD2
clone size: many
V gene: TRBV25-1

CDR3 protein: CASREGRGNTEAFF
CDR3 DNA: TGTGCCAGCAGAGAGGGACGTGGAAACACTGAAGCTTTCTTT
J gene: TRBJ1-1
D gene: -
clone size: few
V gene: TRBV6-1

CDR3 protein: CASSEFVSEGVNEQFF
CDR3 DNA: TGTGCCAGCAGTGAATTTGTCAGCGAGGGTGTCAATGAGCAGTTCTTC
J gene: TRBJ2-1
D gene: -
clone size: few
V gene: TRBV25-1

CDR3 protein: CASSILAVEETQYF
CDR3 DNA: TGTGCCAGCAGCATCCTCGCTGTTGAAGAGACCCAGTACTTC
J gene: TRBJ2-5
D gene: -
clone size: many
V gene: TRBV7-8